What follows are 31 T cell receptor beta chains derived from one specimen sequenced in a study of neoadjuvant nivolumab and ipilimumab in lung cancer. Profiled with immunoSEQ multiplex PCR; TCRdb holds only in-frame clones, not every one. The data hold over 25,000 clones, with approximately 80% observed a single time. The material sequenced was peripheral blood, taken before neoadjuvant nivolumab, alone or with ipilimumab. These receptors were collected from an adult with non-small cell lung cancer.

The J gene is TRBJ1-5, the V gene TRBV19, with a possible D match to TRBD1 (6 bases). Trimming removed 5 bases from V and 7 bases from J, with 12 bases in between. Germline lookup yields CDR1 LNHDA and CDR2 SQIVND (reference sequence). CDR3 length: 13 residues. The CDR3 region is CASSPQGGQPQHF. The DNA of the CDR3 is TGTGCCAGTAGTCCACAGGGTGGGCAGCCCCAGCATTTT.

On this clone: At one end the junction does not follow the germline gene, possibly because of a read error. The chain recombines TRBV5-8 with TRBJ2-4; D may be TRBD2 (5 bases). The CDR3 has 16 amino acids. Germline V gene sequence: CDR1 SGHTS, CDR2 YDEGEE. The CDR3 nucleotides are TGTGCCAGCAGCCTGAAGACGAGGGCCTCCAAAACCATTCAGTACTTC. It yields the protein CASSLKTRASKTIQYF. Full variable domain (remainder filled in from reference TRBV5-8 and TRBJ2-4): EAGVTQSPTHLIKTRGQQATLRCSPISGHTSVYWYQQALGLGLQFLLWYDEGEERNRGNFPPRFSGRQFPNYSSELNVNALELEDSALYLCASSLKTRASKTIQYFGAGTRLSVL.

V is TRBV7-9 and J is TRBJ1-2; no clear D. The CDR3 covers 11 residues. Trimming removed 3 bases from V and 3 bases from J, with 2 bases in between. The germline V gene encodes CDR1 SEHNR and CDR2 FQNEAQ (reference sequence). This chain's CDR3 is CASSFDYGYTF. In nucleotides, the CDR3 is TGTGCCAGCAGCTTCGACTATGGCTACACCTTC.

The CDR3 is CASSALAGASSYNEQFF. In DNA form, the CDR3 reads TGTGCCAGCAGCGCCCTAGCGGGGGCGAGCTCCTACAATGAGCAGTTCTTC. The gene calls are TRBV11-3 and TRBJ2-1, with TRBD2 identical over 10 bases. The CDR3 is made up of 17 amino acids. Germline-derived CDR1 and CDR2 are SGHNT and YENEEA. J gave up 0 bases and V 5 bases, and 7 bases lay outside the gene matches.

The gene calls are TRBV10-3 and TRBJ2-2; the D is unclear. V was clipped by 7 bases and J by 1 base, with 10 bases between them. Germline lookup yields CDR1 ENHRY and CDR2 SYGVKD. The CDR3 contains 14 residues. The CDR3 DNA is TGTGCCATCAACGACGGGTGGAACACCGGGGAGCTGTTTTTT. It specifies CAINDGWNTGELFF.

The V call is TRBV10-3, the J call TRBJ2-2; D is unresolved. Germline V gene lookup returns CDR1 ENHRY and CDR2 SYGVKD. The CDR3 extends over 14 amino acids. Trimming took 2 bases from V and 7 from J, leaving 11 bases between them. Here the CDR3 reads CAISEQGLVGELFF. The DNA of the CDR3 is TGTGCCATCAGTGAGCAAGGGCTGGTCGGGGAGCTGTTTTTT.

The V and J genes are TRBV11-1 and TRBJ1-6, with no clear D. The V end lost 5 bases, the J end lost 7 bases, and 15 bases lay between the germline ends. The CDR3 totals 15 residues. The germline V gene encodes CDR1 SGHAT and CDR2 FQDESV (reference sequence). The CDR3 nucleotides read TGTGCCAGCAGCCCGGAATACAGTCTAAATTCACCCCTCCACTTT. Protein product: CASSPEYSLNSPLHF.

The chain employs TRBV5-1 and TRBJ1-4, with unresolved D. Germline V gene data show CDR1 as SGHRS and CDR2 as YFSETQ. Deletions cut 0 bases from V and 5 bases from J, with 8 bases between. This CDR3 comprises 14 residues. The CDR3 sequence: CASSLANVNEKLFF. The CDR3 DNA is TGCGCCAGCAGCTTGGCTAACGTAAATGAAAAACTGTTTTTT. The full variable domain, rest sourced from reference TRBV5-1 and TRBJ1-4, is KAGVTQTPRYLIKTRGQQVTLSCSPISGHRSVSWYQQTPGQGLQFLFEYFSETQRNKGNFPGRFSGRQFSNSRSEMNVSTLELGDSALYLCASSLANVNEKLFFGSGTQLSVL.

This clone was detected a few times. V usage is TRBV7-2 and J usage is TRBJ1-2; D is uncertain. The CDR3 sequence is 15 residues long. Germline assignment: CDR1 SGHTA and CDR2 FQGNSA. V shed 0 bases and J shed 6 bases, with 14 bases lying between them. The CDR3 loop reads CASSLARRKTNGYTF. The CDR3 nucleotides read TGTGCCAGCAGCTTAGCACGCCGGAAGACTAATGGCTACACCTTC.

The gene calls are TRBV4-1 and TRBJ2-2, with D hard to call. The germline V and J ends were trimmed by 4 bases and 2 bases, with 14 bases remaining between them. The CDR3 contains 16 residues. CDR1 and CDR2 from the germline V gene are MGHRA and YSYEKL. As DNA, the CDR3 is TGCGCCAGCAGCCCTTCCGGGCAGGATAACACCGGGGAGCTGTTTTTT. Translation: CASSPSGQDNTGELFF.

The V call is TRBV28, the J call TRBJ1-2; 8 nucleotides line up with TRBD1. Germline loops: CDR1 MDHEN, CDR2 SYDVKM. The V and J ends lost 7 bases and 2 bases, in that order; junction bases with no gene match: 12. The CDR3 length is 16 residues. The CDR3 DNA reads as TGTGCCAGCACCTCAACACGACAGGGGATAAACTATGGCTACACCTTC. It translates to CASTSTRQGINYGYTF.

CDR3 protein: CASSPGGAGNNEQFF. The CDR3, as DNA: TGTGCCAGCAGCCCAGGGGGCGCGGGAAACAATGAGCAGTTCTTC. This chain joins TRBV11-1 and TRBJ2-1; TRBD1 aligns across 8 bases. Germline V lookup: CDR1 SGHAT, CDR2 FQDESV (reference sequence). The CDR3 consists of 15 residues. The junction had 8 bases not matched to a gene; V was cut back by 5 bases and J by 5 bases. Based on the CDR3 plus reference TRBV11-1 and TRBJ2-1, the full variable domain is EAEVAQSPRYKITEKSQAVAFWCDPISGHATLYWYRQILGQGPELLVQFQDESVVDDSQLPKDRFSAERLKGVDSTLKIQPAELGDSAMYLCASSPGGAGNNEQFFGPGTRLTVL.

V is TRBV14 and J is TRBJ2-1, with D possibly being TRBD1 or TRBD2 (5 bases each). Trimming left V 3 bases short and J 4 bases short, with 16 bases between. This CDR3 region has 16 residues. Germline V gene data show CDR1 as SGHDN and CDR2 as FVKESK. CDR3: CASSQARGGWYNEQFF. The CDR3 region has the DNA TGTGCCAGCAGCCAGGCCCGGGGCGGATGGTACAATGAGCAGTTCTTC.

The CDR3, as DNA: TGTGCCAGCAGCTTAGGAGATCAGCCCCAGCATTTT. It codes for CASSLGDQPQHF. The rearrangement joins TRBV7-9 to TRBJ1-5; no firm D call. CDR3 length: 12 amino acids. V lost 1 base and J 5 bases, leaving 3 bases between the germline ends. CDR1 and CDR2 from the germline V gene are SEHNR and FQNEAQ (reference sequence).

The chain is built from TRBV14 and TRBJ2-3; D is perhaps TRBD1 (5 bases). CDR3 length equals 18 residues. Looked up from germline, CDR1 is SGHDN and CDR2 is FVKESK. V lost 1 base and J lost 0, with 17 bases in between. The CDR3 nucleotides are TGTGCCAGCAGCCAAGTTGGTTACGGGCCAGGGAGCACAGATACGCAGTATTTT. Translating gives CASSQVGYGPGSTDTQYF.

The CDR3 DNA sequence: TGTGCCAGCAGCCGGGTAGCGGGGAATGAGCAGTTCTTC. Translation gives CASSRVAGNEQFF. The chain has TRBV11-2 and TRBJ2-1, with 8 bases identical to TRBD2. Per germline, CDR1 SGHAT and CDR2 FQNNGV. The ends lost 5 bases at V and 7 bases at J; junction bases unmatched: 4. This CDR3 comprises 13 residues.

The chain combines TRBV11-2 with TRBJ2-1, with 10 positions matching TRBD2. Germline V lookup: CDR1 SGHAT, CDR2 FQNNGV. There are 18 residues in the CDR3. The V segment lost 3 bases and the J segment 4 bases; nucleotides outside the gene matches: 12. CDR3 sequence: CASSFRLAGENRYNEQFF. The CDR3 DNA follows: TGTGCCAGCAGCTTCCGGCTAGCGGGGGAGAATCGTTACAATGAGCAGTTCTTC.

This chain connects TRBV6-5 to TRBJ1-1; D gene ambiguous. Trimming cost V 2 bases and J 1 base, with 14 bases left between them. The germline CDR1 and CDR2 sequences are MNHEY and SVGAGI. This CDR3 region has 16 residues. CDR3 in DNA: TGTGCCAGCAGTTACGTAGGGTTTCGCGCGAACACTGAAGCTTTCTTT. It codes for CASSYVGFRANTEAFF.

The chain couples TRBV5-1 to TRBJ1-3; the match to TRBD1 covers 7 bases. The CDR3 runs to 14 residues. The ends lost 4 bases at V and 0 bases at J; junction bases unmatched: 1. Per the germline V gene, CDR1 is SGHRS and CDR2 is YFSETQ. The CDR3 here is CASSRQGSGNTIYF. The CDR3 bases are TGCGCCAGCAGCCGACAGGGCTCTGGAAACACCATATATTTT.

The chain employs TRBV5-1 and TRBJ1-1; D is unresolved. The germline gives CDR1 SGHRS, CDR2 YFSETQ. Deletions cut 0 bases from V and 5 bases from J, with 11 bases between. This CDR3 is 14 amino acids long. For the CDR3, the DNA is TGCGCCAGCAGCTTGGGAGGCCAGGCGACTGAAGCTTTCTTT. Protein: CASSLGGQATEAFF.

This rearrangement joins TRBV18 to TRBJ1-1; 7 bases fit TRBD1. This CDR3 comprises 19 residues. Germline V CDR1 and CDR2: KGHSH, LQKENI. After removal of 2 bases from V and 4 bases from J, the junction contained 19 bases not matched to a gene. CDR3 region: CASSPRGPLLTGLGTEAFF. The CDR3 DNA is TGTGCCAGCTCACCAAGGGGTCCACTCCTGACAGGGCTAGGCACTGAAGCTTTCTTT.

The chain joins TRBV6-1 to TRBJ2-3; D is unclear. From germline, CDR1 is MNHNS and CDR2 SASEGT. The CDR3 loop spans 11 amino acids. Trimming removed 8 bases at V and 6 bases at J, with 9 bases between. The CDR3 region has the DNA TGTGCCAGCGGTTTACAGGATACGCAGTATTTT. Translation gives CASGLQDTQYF.

This chain links TRBV9 with TRBJ2-2; 7 nucleotides line up with TRBD2. This CDR3 contains 18 residues. The J segment lost 4 bases and the V segment lost 4 bases, leaving 16 bases of the junction unmatched. CDR1 is SGDLS and CDR2 is YYNGEE in the germline V gene. The CDR3 loop reads CASSPEGVAGWRTGELFF. CDR3 bases: TGTGCCAGCAGCCCAGAGGGAGTAGCGGGTTGGCGCACCGGGGAGCTGTTTTTT.

CDR3 loop: CSVGQVLETQYF. The CDR3 coding sequence is TGCAGCGTTGGGCAGGTCCTAGAGACCCAGTACTTC. The rearrangement joins TRBV29-1 to TRBJ2-5; no reliable D call. Trimming took off 4 bases at V and 4 bases at J, with 10 bases between the two ends. The CDR3 is 12 residues long. Germline lookup yields CDR1 SQVTM and CDR2 ANQGSEA. The variable domain in full, with the rest retrieved from reference TRBV29-1 and TRBJ2-5, is SAVISQKPSRDICQRGTSLTIQCQVDSQVTMMFWYRQQPGQSLTLIATANQGSEATYESGFVIDKFPISRPNLTFSTLTVSNMSPEDSSIYLCSVGQVLETQYFGPGTRLLVL.

J is TRBJ2-7 and V is TRBV23-1; D possibly uses TRBD1 or TRBD2 (7 bases each). TRBV23-1 is an ORF; its function is uncertain. Trimming removed 1 base from V and 5 bases from J, with 12 bases in between. The CDR3 length is 14 residues. CDR3 sequence reads: CASSQWEGADEQYF. The CDR3 nucleotides read TGCGCCAGCAGTCAATGGGAGGGGGCCGACGAGCAGTACTTC.

The rearrangement uses TRBV12-5 and TRBJ2-1; 9 bases align to TRBD1. This CDR3 region has 15 residues. J lost 7 bases, V lost 0 bases, and 4 bases had no gene match. Looked up from germline, CDR1 is LGHNT and CDR2 is FRNRAP. CDR3 loop: CASGLVRDRANEQFF. The CDR3 DNA follows: TGTGCTAGTGGTTTGGTCAGGGACAGGGCTAATGAGCAGTTCTTC.

J is TRBJ1-2 and V is TRBV6-1; D is uncertain. The CDR3 consists of 16 residues. Germline V gene sequence: CDR1 MNHNS, CDR2 SASEGT. The V end was cut by 3 bases, the J end by 4 bases, with 18 bases between. The CDR3 bases are TGTGCCAGCAGTGACCCGCCGTACTTGGTATTCTATGGCTACACCTTC. Its protein is CASSDPPYLVFYGYTF.

This chain's CDR3 is CASGLDRGWETQYF. The CDR3 region has the DNA TGTGCCAGCGGCCTCGATAGGGGGTGGGAGACCCAGTACTTC. The chain has TRBV27 and TRBJ2-5, with D perhaps TRBD1 (6 bases). Looked up from germline, CDR1 is MNHEY and CDR2 is SMNVEV (reference sequence). Trimming left V 8 bases short and J 5 bases short, with 18 bases between. This CDR3 has 14 residues.

The rearrangement links TRBV2 to TRBJ1-1; 11 bases match TRBD1. The CDR3 has 14 residues. CDR1 is SNHLY, CDR2 FYNNEI, per germline. V lost 6 bases to trimming and J lost 7 bases; unmatched junction nucleotides: 7. The CDR3 sequence: CASRIRTGGYEAFF. CDR3 sequence (DNA): TGTGCCAGCAGGATTCGGACAGGGGGCTATGAAGCTTTCTTT.

J is TRBJ2-2 and V is TRBV5-1; tentative D call: TRBD1 (7 bases). From germline, CDR1 is SGHRS and CDR2 YFSETQ. Trimming removed 4 bases from V and 5 bases from J, with 12 bases in between. The CDR3 runs to 14 residues. CDR3 nucleotides: TGCGCCAGCAGCGCGGGACAGTTGACCGGGGAGCTGTTTTTT. Its protein is CASSAGQLTGELFF.

This clone turned up a few times. The rearrangement uses TRBV13 and TRBJ1-1; no clear D. The CDR3 length is 12 residues. The ends were cut back, 5 bases at V and 3 bases at J, with 7 bases in the middle. The germline gives CDR1 PRHDT, CDR2 FYEKMQ (reference sequence). CDR3 sequence (DNA): TGTGCCAGCAGCACCCCCTACACTGAAGCTTTCTTT. Translating it yields CASSTPYTEAFF. Drawing the rest from reference TRBV13 and TRBJ1-1, the complete variable domain is AAGVIQSPRHLIKEKRETATLKCYPIPRHDTVYWYQQGPGQDPQFLISFYEKMQSDKGSIPDRFSAQQFSDYHSELNMSSLELGDSALYFCASSTPYTEAFFGQGTRLTVV.